Shown below are 27 T cell receptor beta chains from a single sample sequenced in a study of blood T cell repertoires in COVID-19. The table came from immunoSEQ multiplex PCR; TCRdb's copy has only in-frame clones and leaves some out. The sample has under 300,000 clones; 83% are singletons. The sample was peripheral blood. These receptor sequences come from a woman aged 50 to 60 who had recovered from COVID-19.

This clone was detected once. The chain employs TRBV4-3 and TRBJ2-2, with D perhaps TRBD1 (5 bases). Germline V gene lookup returns CDR1 LGHNA and CDR2 YSLEER. The CDR3 runs 15 residues. Between the trimmed V and J ends, which lost 0 bases and 7 bases, there was a span of 12 bases. The CDR3 region is CASSQEGRPGGELFF. Here the CDR3 DNA reads TGCGCCAGCAGCCAAGAGGGGCGCCCAGGCGGGGAGCTGTTTTTT.

The rearrangement uses TRBV16 and TRBJ1-1; 8 nucleotides agree with TRBD1. Germline CDR1 and CDR2: KGHSY and FQNENV. This CDR3 is 15 amino acids long. Unmatched junction bases numbered 3, after V lost 2 bases and J lost 1 base. Here the CDR3 reads CASSQNRGKNTEAFF. In DNA form, the CDR3 reads TGTGCCAGCAGCCAAAACAGGGGGAAGAACACTGAAGCTTTCTTT. The full variable domain, with the rest looked up from reference TRBV16 and TRBJ1-1, is GEEVAQTPKHLVRGEGQKAKLYCAPIKGHSYVFWYQQVLKNEFKFLISFQNENVFDETGMPKERFSAKCLPNSPCSLEIQATKLEDSAVYFCASSQNRGKNTEAFFGQGTRLTVV.

The chain combines TRBV5-1 with TRBJ2-2, with D maybe TRBD1 (5 bases). V gave up 4 bases and J gave up 3 bases, with 13 bases separating them. The CDR3 is 15 amino acids. The V gene's germline CDR1 is SGHRS and CDR2 YFSETQ. CDR3 nucleotides: TGCGCCAGCAGCGGGTACAGGACGGACACCGGGGAGCTGTTTTTT. As protein: CASSGYRTDTGELFF.

This chain uses TRBV6-2 or TRBV6-3 with TRBJ2-7; maybe TRBD1 (5 bases). The CDR3 is made up of 14 amino acids. Germline V lookup: CDR1 MNHEY, CDR2 SVGEGT. V was clipped by 3 bases and J by 6 bases, with 15 bases between them. This CDR3 reads CASSYRRTTLEQYF. In nucleotides, the CDR3 is TGTGCCAGCAGTTATAGGCGGACAACCCTCGAGCAGTACTTC.

The chain recombines TRBV30 with TRBJ2-5; D is undetermined. This CDR3 is built from 13 residues. From germline, CDR1 is GTSNPN and CDR2 SVGIG (reference sequence). V dropped 2 bases and J dropped 2 bases, with 9 bases sitting between them. The CDR3 sequence is CAWSWREQETQYF. DNA for the CDR3: TGTGCCTGGAGTTGGAGAGAACAAGAGACCCAGTACTTC.

In its sample, this clone was seen a few times. V and J are TRBV11-2 and TRBJ1-1; possibly TRBD1 for D (5 bases). The CDR3 totals 14 residues. Looked up from germline, CDR1 is SGHAT and CDR2 is FQNNGV. V dropped 5 bases and J dropped 2 bases, with 12 bases sitting between them. The CDR3 reads CASSQVTVNTEAFF. Here the CDR3 DNA reads TGTGCCAGCAGCCAAGTGACAGTTAACACTGAAGCTTTCTTT.

J is TRBJ2-1 and V is TRBV7-9, with 12 bases matching TRBD2. CDR3 length: 17 residues. CDR1 and CDR2 (germline): SEHNR, FQNEAQ (reference sequence). The ends lost 1 base at V and 6 bases at J; junction bases unmatched: 7. This CDR3 reads CASSLEPSGRAGNEQFF. The CDR3 DNA is TGTGCCAGCAGCTTAGAGCCTAGCGGGAGGGCCGGCAATGAGCAGTTCTTC.

This chain links TRBV7-7 with TRBJ2-5; 10 nucleotides match TRBD1. The CDR3 extends over 15 amino acids. Germline V CDR1 and CDR2: SSHAT, FNYEAQ (reference sequence). V shed 4 bases, J shed 8 bases, and the junction held 10 bases outside the gene matches. The CDR3 DNA sequence: TGTGCCAGCAGCTCGCCGACAGGGGGCCCAGTAACCCAGTACTTC. Its translation is CASSSPTGGPVTQYF.

The rearrangement uses TRBV5-1 and TRBJ2-2; TRBD1 aligns across 7 bases. This CDR3 is built from 13 residues. V lost 4 bases and J lost 8; bases outside the gene matches: 5. CDR1 and CDR2 (germline): SGHRS, YFSETQ. This chain's CDR3 is CASSDTGDGELFF. CDR3 coding DNA: TGCGCCAGCAGCGACACAGGGGATGGGGAGCTGTTTTTT.

The chain recombines TRBV28 with TRBJ1-1; D unresolved. The germline V gene has CDR1 MDHEN and CDR2 SYDVKM. The length of the CDR3 is 16 residues. Trimming stripped 1 base from V and 2 bases from J, with 14 bases between. For the CDR3, the DNA is TGTGCCAGCAGTTTATTGTCCTTCGGGAAAAACACTGAAGCTTTCTTT. It encodes CASSLLSFGKNTEAFF.

The V gene is TRBV7-6, the J gene TRBJ2-5, with 7 bases fitting TRBD1. Trimming removed 6 bases from V and 5 bases from J; junction bases left unmatched: 6. This CDR3 is built from 13 residues. Looked up from germline, CDR1 is SGHVS and CDR2 is FNYEAQ. The CDR3 loop is CASRPTGVETQYF. The CDR3, as DNA: TGTGCCAGCAGACCTACAGGGGTGGAGACCCAGTACTTC.

This chain connects TRBV4-3 to TRBJ2-7; 12 bases match TRBD2. Germline V gene lookup returns CDR1 LGHNA and CDR2 YSLEER. Germline trimming cut 2 bases from V and 6 bases from J; bases unmatched to any gene: 2. This CDR3 has 14 residues. The CDR3 sequence: CASSQQLAGGEQYF. In nucleotides, the CDR3 is TGCGCCAGCAGCCAACAACTAGCGGGAGGCGAGCAGTACTTC.

This clone appeared a few times. The chain carries TRBV6-2 or TRBV6-3 and TRBJ1-1, with 7 nucleotides matching TRBD1. V trimming: 5 bases; J trimming: 5 bases; junction bases outside the gene matches: 14. CDR1 is MNHEY, CDR2 SVGEGT, per germline. The CDR3 sequence is 16 residues long. The CDR3 sequence is CASSLLIGTAKTEAFF. The DNA for the CDR3 is TGTGCCAGCAGTCTACTTATCGGGACAGCGAAGACTGAAGCTTTCTTT.

The chain employs TRBV20-1 and TRBJ2-1; D may be TRBD2 (5 bases). The CDR3 extends over 11 amino acids. Between the trimmed V and J ends, which lost 5 bases and 4 bases, there was a span of 6 bases. CDR1 is DFQATT and CDR2 is SNEGSKA in the germline V gene (reference sequence). CDR3 amino acids: CSAPGYNEQFF. For the CDR3, the DNA is TGCAGTGCTCCGGGGTACAATGAGCAGTTCTTC.

The chain carries TRBV5-5 and TRBJ1-5; D might be TRBD1 (6 bases). V was cut by 0 bases and J by 0 bases, with 13 bases left in between. The CDR3 consists of 17 residues. Looked up from germline, CDR1 is SGHKS and CDR2 is YYEKEE (reference sequence). In nucleotides, the CDR3 is TGTGCCAGCAGCTTGGCGGGTGGGGGGGCTAGCAATCAGCCCCAGCATTTT. Amino acids: CASSLAGGGASNQPQHF.

The rearrangement joins TRBV7-2 to TRBJ1-2; the D is unclear. V lost 1 base and J lost 1, with 10 bases in between. Germline values: CDR1 SGHTA, CDR2 FQGNSA. The CDR3 extends over 15 amino acids. The CDR3 nucleotides are TGTGCCAGCAGCTTAGTGGTCGGTATTAACTATGGCTACACCTTC. Its protein is CASSLVVGINYGYTF. Looking up the rest from reference TRBV7-2 and TRBJ1-2 gives the full variable domain: GAGVSQSPSNKVTEKGKDVELRCDPISGHTALYWYRQSLGQGLEFLIYFQGNSAPDKSGLPSDRFSAERTGGSVSTLTIQRTQQEDSAVYLCASSLVVGINYGYTFGSGTRLTVV.

The chain recombines TRBV18 with TRBJ1-4, with a weak D call TRBD1 (5 bases). This CDR3 contains 14 residues. V dropped 0 bases and J dropped 5 bases, with 7 bases sitting between them. CDR1 KGHSH and CDR2 LQKENI come from the germline V gene. The CDR3 DNA sequence: TGTGCCAGCTCACCACCGACAGACAATGAAAAACTGTTTTTT. Encoded protein: CASSPPTDNEKLFF. Variable domain in full (rest from reference TRBV18 and TRBJ1-4): NAGVMQNPRHLVRRRGQEARLRCSPMKGHSHVYWYRQLPEEGLKFMVYLQKENIIDESGMPKERFSAEFPKEGPSILRIQQVVRGDSAAYFCASSPPTDNEKLFFGSGTQLSVL.

This clone came up a few times. V usage is TRBV7-9 and J usage is TRBJ2-7; D is undetermined. The CDR3 is made up of 12 amino acids. V was trimmed by 2 bases and J by 6 bases, leaving 8 bases between them. Germline V gene data show CDR1 as SEHNR and CDR2 as FQNEAQ (reference sequence). This chain's CDR3 is CASSLIQSEQYF. The CDR3 DNA follows: TGTGCCAGCAGCTTAATTCAGTCCGAGCAGTACTTC.

The gene calls are TRBV19 and TRBJ1-5; TRBD1 might be the D (6 bases). The germline gives CDR1 LNHDA, CDR2 SQIVND (reference sequence). V dropped 6 bases and J dropped 6 bases, with 18 bases sitting between them. The CDR3 runs 15 residues. CDR3 coding DNA: TGTGCCAGTAGGCAGGGGACCCTCCACTCTCAGCCCCAGCATTTT. Translating gives CASRQGTLHSQPQHF. Supplemented by reference TRBV19 and TRBJ1-5, the full variable domain reads DGGITQSPKYLFRKEGQNVTLSCEQNLNHDAMYWYRQDPGQGLRLIYYSQIVNDFQKGDIAEGYSVSREKKESFPLTVTSAQKNPTAFYLCASRQGTLHSQPQHFGDGTRLSIL.

V and J are TRBV28 and TRBJ1-1; D gene unclear. This CDR3 has 14 amino acids. V lost 4 bases, J lost 1 base, and 10 bases lay in between. Germline V CDR1 and CDR2: MDHEN, SYDVKM. For the CDR3, the DNA is TGTGCCAGCAGTTCGCCAGCGCGGAACACTGAAGCTTTCTTT. Translated: CASSSPARNTEAFF.

This clone was recorded a few times. The chain employs TRBV5-6 and TRBJ1-1; 10 nucleotides line up with TRBD1. The CDR3 extends over 13 amino acids. Germline lookup yields CDR1 SGHDT and CDR2 YYEEEE. V lost 6 bases to trimming and J lost 6 bases; unmatched junction nucleotides: 5. CDR3 residues: CASNPGQGAEAFF. For the CDR3, the DNA is TGTGCCAGCAATCCTGGACAGGGGGCTGAAGCTTTCTTT.

The J gene is TRBJ2-2, the V gene TRBV14, with TRBD2 identical over 10 bases. The CDR3 loop spans 18 amino acids. From germline, CDR1 is SGHDN and CDR2 FVKESK. J lost 1 base, V lost 6 bases, and 11 bases had no gene match. The CDR3: CASRPSGGQPKNTGELFF. CDR3 nucleotides: TGTGCCAGCAGACCTAGCGGGGGTCAACCAAAGAACACCGGGGAGCTGTTTTTT.

The CDR3 DNA sequence: TGTGCCAGCAGTTCAGGGGTCCGTCAGCCCCAGCATTTT. Protein: CASSSGVRQPQHF. V usage is TRBV28 and J usage is TRBJ1-5; weak D call: TRBD1 (6 bases). The CDR3 has 13 amino acids. V shed 4 bases and J shed 6 bases, with 10 bases lying between them. Germline loops: CDR1 MDHEN, CDR2 SYDVKM.

The chain uses TRBV5-4 and TRBJ2-1; 9 nucleotides align to TRBD1. Per the germline V gene, CDR1 is SGHNT and CDR2 is YYREEE (reference sequence). Unmatched junction bases numbered 1, after V lost 0 bases and J lost 6 bases. This CDR3 is 14 amino acids long. The CDR3 here is CASSLEQGANEQFF. The CDR3 coding sequence is TGTGCCAGCAGCTTGGAACAGGGGGCCAATGAGCAGTTCTTC.

V is TRBV29-1 and J is TRBJ1-1; D perhaps matches TRBD1 (6 bases). The ends were cut back, 4 bases at V and 0 bases at J, with 9 bases in the middle. This CDR3 has 13 residues. Germline loops: CDR1 SQVTM, CDR2 ANQGSEA. CDR3: CSVVNRVNTEAFF. CDR3 nucleotide sequence: TGCAGCGTTGTAAACAGGGTGAACACTGAAGCTTTCTTT. The complete variable domain, with remaining parts taken from reference TRBV29-1 and TRBJ1-1, reads SAVISQKPSRDICQRGTSLTIQCQVDSQVTMMFWYRQQPGQSLTLIATANQGSEATYESGFVIDKFPISRPNLTFSTLTVSNMSPEDSSIYLCSVVNRVNTEAFFGQGTRLTVV.

The sample holds one count of this clone. The V and J genes are TRBV10-3 and TRBJ2-1, with 14 nucleotides matching TRBD2. The germline V gene has CDR1 ENHRY and CDR2 SYGVKD. The CDR3 loop spans 19 amino acids. The V and J ends lost 0 bases and 0 bases, in that order; junction bases with no gene match: 4. CDR3 in amino acids: CAISESRTSGRSSYNEQFF. CDR3 coding DNA: TGTGCCATCAGTGAGTCTCGGACTAGCGGGAGGAGCTCCTACAATGAGCAGTTCTTC.

This clone is a singleton in its sample. The chain combines TRBV10-3 with TRBJ2-7; 10 nucleotides agree with TRBD1. V lost 4 bases, J lost 3 bases, and 3 bases stayed unmatched. This CDR3 region has 14 residues. Germline CDR1 is ENHRY and CDR2 is SYGVKD. The CDR3 protein is CAISGGQGGYEQYF. CDR3 sequence (DNA): TGTGCCATCAGTGGAGGACAGGGGGGCTACGAGCAGTACTTC.